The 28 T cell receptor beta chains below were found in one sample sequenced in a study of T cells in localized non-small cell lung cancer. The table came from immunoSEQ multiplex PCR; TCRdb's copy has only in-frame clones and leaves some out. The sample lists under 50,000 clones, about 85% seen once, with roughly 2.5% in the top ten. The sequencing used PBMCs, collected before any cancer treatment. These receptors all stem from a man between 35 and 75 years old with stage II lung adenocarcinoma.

DNA of the CDR3: TGTGCCACCCAGGGGCGGGGGAACACTGAAGCTTTCTTT. Amino acid sequence: CATQGRGNTEAFF. The chain uses TRBV28 and TRBJ1-1; D possibly corresponds to TRBD1 (6 bases). CDR3 length: 13 residues. The V end lost 10 bases, the J end lost 1 base, and 13 bases lay between the germline ends. CDR1 is MDHEN and CDR2 is SYDVKM in the germline V gene.

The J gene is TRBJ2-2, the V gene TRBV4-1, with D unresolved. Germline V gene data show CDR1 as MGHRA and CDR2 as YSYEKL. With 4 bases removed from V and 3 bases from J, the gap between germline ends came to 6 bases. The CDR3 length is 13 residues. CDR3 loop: CASSPPYTGELFF. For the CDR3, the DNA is TGCGCCAGCAGCCCGCCGTACACCGGGGAGCTGTTTTTT.

The CDR3 region has the DNA TGTGCCAGCAGCTTCGAAGAGACCCAGTACTTC. This translates into CASSFEETQYF. The chain couples TRBV5-4 to TRBJ2-5; D call uncertain. Germline V gives CDR1 SGHNT, CDR2 YYREEE (reference sequence). The CDR3 runs to 11 residues. With 2 bases removed from V and 3 bases from J, the gap between germline ends came to 2 bases.

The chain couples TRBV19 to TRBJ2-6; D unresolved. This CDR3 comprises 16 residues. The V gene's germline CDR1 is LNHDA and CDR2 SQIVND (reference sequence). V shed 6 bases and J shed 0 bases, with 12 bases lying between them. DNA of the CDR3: TGTGCCAGTAGGACCGTTCGGAGCTCTGGGGCCAACGTCCTGACTTTC. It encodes CASRTVRSSGANVLTF.

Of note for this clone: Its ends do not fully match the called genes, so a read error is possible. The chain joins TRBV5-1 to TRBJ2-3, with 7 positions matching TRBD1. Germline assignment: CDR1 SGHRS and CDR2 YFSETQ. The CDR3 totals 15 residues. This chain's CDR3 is CDSSSGGRKTDTQYF. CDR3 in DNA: TGCGACAGCAGCTCAGGGGGTAGGAAAACAGATACGCAGTATTTT. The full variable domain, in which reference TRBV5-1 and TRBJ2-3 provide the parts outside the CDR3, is KAGVTQTPRYLIKTRGQQVTLSCSPISGHRSVSWYQQTPGQGLQFLFEYFSETQRNKGNFPGRFSGRQFSNSRSEMNVSTLELGDSALYLCDSSSGGRKTDTQYFGPGTRLTVL.

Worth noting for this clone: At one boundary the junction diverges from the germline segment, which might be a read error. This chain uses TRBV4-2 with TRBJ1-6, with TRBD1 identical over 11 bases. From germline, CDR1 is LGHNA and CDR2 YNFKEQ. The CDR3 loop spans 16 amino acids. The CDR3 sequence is CASSEEGQGEVSPLHF. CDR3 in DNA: TGTGCCAGCAGCGAAGAGGGACAGGGGGAAGTTTCACCCCTCCACTTT.

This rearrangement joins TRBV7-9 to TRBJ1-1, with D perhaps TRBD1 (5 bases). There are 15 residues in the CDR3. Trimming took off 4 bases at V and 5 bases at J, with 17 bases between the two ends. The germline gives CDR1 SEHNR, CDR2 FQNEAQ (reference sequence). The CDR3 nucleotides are TGTGCCAGCAGCTCCGACAGCTCCCGGGGGACTGAAGCTTTCTTT. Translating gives CASSSDSSRGTEAFF.

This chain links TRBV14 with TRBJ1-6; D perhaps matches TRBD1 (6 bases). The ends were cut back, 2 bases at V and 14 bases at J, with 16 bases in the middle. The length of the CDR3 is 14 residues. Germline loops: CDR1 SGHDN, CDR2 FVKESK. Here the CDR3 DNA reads TGTGCCAGCAGCCAACGTATGGACAGTTACTCCCTCCACTTT. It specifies CASSQRMDSYSLHF. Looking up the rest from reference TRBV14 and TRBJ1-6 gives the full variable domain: EAGVTQFPSHSVIEKGQTVTLRCDPISGHDNLYWYRRVMGKEIKFLLHFVKESKQDESGMPNNRFLAERTGGTYSTLKVQPAELEDSGVYFCASSQRMDSYSLHFGNGTRLTVT.

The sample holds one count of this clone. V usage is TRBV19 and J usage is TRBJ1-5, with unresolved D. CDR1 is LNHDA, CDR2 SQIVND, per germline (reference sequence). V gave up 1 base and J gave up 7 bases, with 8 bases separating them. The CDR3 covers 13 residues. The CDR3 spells CASSIARGQPQHF. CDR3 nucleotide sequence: TGTGCCAGTAGTATAGCAAGAGGGCAGCCCCAGCATTTT.

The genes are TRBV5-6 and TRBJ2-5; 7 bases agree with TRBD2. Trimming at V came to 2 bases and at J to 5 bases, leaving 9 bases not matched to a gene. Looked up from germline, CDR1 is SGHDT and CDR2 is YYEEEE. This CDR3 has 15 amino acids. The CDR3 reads CASSFGTTLRETQYF. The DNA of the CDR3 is TGTGCCAGCAGCTTTGGGACTACCTTGAGGGAGACCCAGTACTTC.

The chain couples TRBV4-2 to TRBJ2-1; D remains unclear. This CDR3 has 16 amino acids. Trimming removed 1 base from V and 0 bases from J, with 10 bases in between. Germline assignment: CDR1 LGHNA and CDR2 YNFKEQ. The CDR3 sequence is CASSQGLTSSYNEQFF. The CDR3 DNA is TGTGCCAGCAGCCAAGGTCTCACGAGCTCCTACAATGAGCAGTTCTTC.

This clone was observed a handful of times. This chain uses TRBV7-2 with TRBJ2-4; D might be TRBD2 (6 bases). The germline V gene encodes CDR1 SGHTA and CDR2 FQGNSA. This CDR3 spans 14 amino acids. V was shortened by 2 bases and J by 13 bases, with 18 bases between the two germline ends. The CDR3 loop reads CASSLSVVGGKQYF. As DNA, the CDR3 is TGTGCCAGCAGCTTAAGTGTGGTGGGAGGAAAGCAGTACTTC. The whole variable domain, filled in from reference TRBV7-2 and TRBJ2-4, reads GAGVSQSPSNKVTEKGKDVELRCDPISGHTALYWYRQSLGQGLEFLIYFQGNSAPDKSGLPSDRFSAERTGGSVSTLTIQRTQQEDSAVYLCASSLSVVGGKQYFGAGTRLSVL.

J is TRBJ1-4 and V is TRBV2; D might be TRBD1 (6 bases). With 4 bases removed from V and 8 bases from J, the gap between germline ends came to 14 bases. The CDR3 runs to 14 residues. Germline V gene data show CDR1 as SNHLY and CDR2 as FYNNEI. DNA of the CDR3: TGTGCCAGCAGTGCATACAGGGAAGGAGAAAAACTGTTTTTT. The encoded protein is CASSAYREGEKLFF.

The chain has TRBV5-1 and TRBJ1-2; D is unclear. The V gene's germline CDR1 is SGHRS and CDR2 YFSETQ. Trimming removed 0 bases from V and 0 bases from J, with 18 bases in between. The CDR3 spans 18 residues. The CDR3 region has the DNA TGCGCCAGCAGCTTGGTTCCCTTCCCCCAGGATTCTAACTATGGCTACACCTTC. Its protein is CASSLVPFPQDSNYGYTF.

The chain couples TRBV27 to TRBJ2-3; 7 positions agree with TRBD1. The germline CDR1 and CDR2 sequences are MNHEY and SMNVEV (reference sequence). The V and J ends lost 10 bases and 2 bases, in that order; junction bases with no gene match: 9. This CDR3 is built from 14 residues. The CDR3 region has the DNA TGTGCCAACAAACCGGGACAGATCACAGATACGCAGTATTTT. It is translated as CANKPGQITDTQYF.

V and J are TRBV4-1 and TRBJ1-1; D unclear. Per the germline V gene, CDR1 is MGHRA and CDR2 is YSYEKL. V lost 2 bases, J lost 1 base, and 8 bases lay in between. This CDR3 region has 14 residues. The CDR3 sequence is CASSQPFRNTEAFF. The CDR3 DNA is TGCGCCAGCAGCCAACCGTTCAGGAACACTGAAGCTTTCTTT.

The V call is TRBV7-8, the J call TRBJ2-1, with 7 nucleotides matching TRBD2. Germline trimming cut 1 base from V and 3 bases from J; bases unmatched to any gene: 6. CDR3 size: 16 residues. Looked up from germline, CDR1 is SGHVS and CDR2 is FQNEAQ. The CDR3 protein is CASSLGPSGGYNEQFF. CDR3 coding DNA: TGTGCCAGCAGCTTAGGGCCTAGCGGTGGCTACAATGAGCAGTTCTTC.

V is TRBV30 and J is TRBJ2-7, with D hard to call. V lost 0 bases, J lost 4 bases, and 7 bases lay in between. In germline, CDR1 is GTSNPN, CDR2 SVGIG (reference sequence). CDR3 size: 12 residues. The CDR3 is CAWSVQSYEQYF. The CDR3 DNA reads TGTGCCTGGAGTGTACAGAGTTACGAGCAGTACTTC.

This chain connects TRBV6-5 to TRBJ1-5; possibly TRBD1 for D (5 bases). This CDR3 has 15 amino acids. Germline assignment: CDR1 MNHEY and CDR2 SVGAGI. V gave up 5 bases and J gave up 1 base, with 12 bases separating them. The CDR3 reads CASSPRRGSNQPQHF. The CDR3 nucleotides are TGTGCCAGCAGTCCCCGGAGGGGAAGCAATCAGCCCCAGCATTTT.

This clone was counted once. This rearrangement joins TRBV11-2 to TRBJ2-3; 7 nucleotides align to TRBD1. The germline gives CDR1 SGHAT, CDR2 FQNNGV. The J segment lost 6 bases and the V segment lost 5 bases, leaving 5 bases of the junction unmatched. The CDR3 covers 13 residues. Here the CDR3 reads CASSQIQGDTQYF. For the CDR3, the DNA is TGTGCCAGCAGCCAAATACAGGGGGATACGCAGTATTTT.

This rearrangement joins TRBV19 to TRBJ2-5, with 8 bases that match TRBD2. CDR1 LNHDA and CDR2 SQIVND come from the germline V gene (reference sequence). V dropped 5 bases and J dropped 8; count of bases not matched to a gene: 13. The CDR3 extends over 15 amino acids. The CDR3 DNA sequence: TGTGCCAGTAGTCCGGGGGGGTCCCTGATACCCACCCAGTACTTC. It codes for CASSPGGSLIPTQYF.

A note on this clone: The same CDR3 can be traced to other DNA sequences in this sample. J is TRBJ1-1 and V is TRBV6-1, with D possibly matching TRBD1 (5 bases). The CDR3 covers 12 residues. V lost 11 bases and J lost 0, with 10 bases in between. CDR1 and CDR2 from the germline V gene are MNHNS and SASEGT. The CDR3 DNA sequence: TGTGCCGCGGGGGATTTGAACACTGAAGCTTTCTTT. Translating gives CAAGDLNTEAFF.

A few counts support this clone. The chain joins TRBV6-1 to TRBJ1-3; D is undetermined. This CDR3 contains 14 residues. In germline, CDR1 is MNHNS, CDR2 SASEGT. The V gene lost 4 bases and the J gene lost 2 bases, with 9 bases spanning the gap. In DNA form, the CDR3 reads TGTGCCAGCAGTGTCTCCCGTACTGGAAACACCATATATTTT. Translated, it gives CASSVSRTGNTIYF.

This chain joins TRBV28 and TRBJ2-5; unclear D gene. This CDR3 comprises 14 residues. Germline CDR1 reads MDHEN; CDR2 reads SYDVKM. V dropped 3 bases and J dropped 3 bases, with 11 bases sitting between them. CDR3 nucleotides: TGTGCCAGCAGTTTCACAGCGTCTAAAGAGACCCAGTACTTC. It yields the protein CASSFTASKETQYF.

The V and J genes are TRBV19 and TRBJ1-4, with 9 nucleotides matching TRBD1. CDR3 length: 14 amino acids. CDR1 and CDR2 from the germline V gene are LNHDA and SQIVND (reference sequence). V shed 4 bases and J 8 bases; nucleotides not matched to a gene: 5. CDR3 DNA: TGTGCCAGTAGTAGGGACAGGGAGGCGGAAAAACTGTTTTTT. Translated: CASSRDREAEKLFF.

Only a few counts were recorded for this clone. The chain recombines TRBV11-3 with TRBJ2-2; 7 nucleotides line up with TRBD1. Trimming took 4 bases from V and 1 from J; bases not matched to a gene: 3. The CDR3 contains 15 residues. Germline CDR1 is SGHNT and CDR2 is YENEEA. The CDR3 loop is CASSSGTVNTGELFF. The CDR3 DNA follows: TGTGCCAGCAGCTCCGGGACAGTGAACACCGGGGAGCTGTTTTTT.

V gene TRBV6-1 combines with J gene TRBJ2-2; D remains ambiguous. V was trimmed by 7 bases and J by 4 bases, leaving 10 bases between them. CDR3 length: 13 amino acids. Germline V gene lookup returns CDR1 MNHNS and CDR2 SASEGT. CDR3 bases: TGTGCCAGCATTCGACCGGGCACCGGGGAGCTGTTTTTT. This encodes CASIRPGTGELFF.

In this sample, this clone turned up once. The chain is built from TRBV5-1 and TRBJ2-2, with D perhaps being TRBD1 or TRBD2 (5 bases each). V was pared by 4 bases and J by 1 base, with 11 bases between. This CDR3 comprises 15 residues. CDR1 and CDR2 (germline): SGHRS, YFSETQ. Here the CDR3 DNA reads TGCGCCAGCAGCCAGGGACCCCGGAACACCGGGGAGCTGTTTTTT. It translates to CASSQGPRNTGELFF.